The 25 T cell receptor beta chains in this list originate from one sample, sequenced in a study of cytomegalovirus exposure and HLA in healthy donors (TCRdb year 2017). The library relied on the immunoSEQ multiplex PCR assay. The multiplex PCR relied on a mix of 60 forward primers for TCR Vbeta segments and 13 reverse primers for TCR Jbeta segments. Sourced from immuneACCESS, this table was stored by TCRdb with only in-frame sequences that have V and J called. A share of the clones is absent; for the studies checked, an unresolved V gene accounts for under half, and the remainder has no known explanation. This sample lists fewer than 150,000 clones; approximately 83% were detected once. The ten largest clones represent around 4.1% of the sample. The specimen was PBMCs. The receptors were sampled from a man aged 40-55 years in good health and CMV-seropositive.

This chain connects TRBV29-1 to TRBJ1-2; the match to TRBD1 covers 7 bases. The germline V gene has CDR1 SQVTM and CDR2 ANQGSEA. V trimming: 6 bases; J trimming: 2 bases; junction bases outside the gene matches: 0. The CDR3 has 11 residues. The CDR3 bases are TGCAGCGTGGGACAGAACTATGGCTACACCTTC. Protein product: CSVGQNYGYTF.

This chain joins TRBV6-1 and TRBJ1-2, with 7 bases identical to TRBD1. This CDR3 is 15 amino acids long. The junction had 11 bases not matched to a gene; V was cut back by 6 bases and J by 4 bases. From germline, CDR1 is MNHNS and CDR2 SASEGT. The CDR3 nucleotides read TGTGCCAGCAGGCCGGGACAGACGATGAGCTATGGCTACACCTTC. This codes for CASRPGQTMSYGYTF.

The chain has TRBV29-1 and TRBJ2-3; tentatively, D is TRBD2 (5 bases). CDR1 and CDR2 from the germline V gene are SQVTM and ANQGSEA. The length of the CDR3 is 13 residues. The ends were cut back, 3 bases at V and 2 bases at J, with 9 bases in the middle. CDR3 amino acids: CSVDPGNTDTQYF. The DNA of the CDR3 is TGCAGCGTTGACCCGGGAAACACAGATACGCAGTATTTT.

The CDR3 sequence is CASSLGQGRHYGYTF. The CDR3 bases are TGCGCCAGCAGCCTTGGACAGGGGAGGCACTATGGCTACACCTTC. The V call is TRBV4-3, the J call TRBJ1-2, with 9 bases identical to TRBD1. Germline assignment: CDR1 LGHNA and CDR2 YSLEER. V shed 4 bases and J 3 bases; nucleotides not matched to a gene: 6. The CDR3 loop spans 15 amino acids.

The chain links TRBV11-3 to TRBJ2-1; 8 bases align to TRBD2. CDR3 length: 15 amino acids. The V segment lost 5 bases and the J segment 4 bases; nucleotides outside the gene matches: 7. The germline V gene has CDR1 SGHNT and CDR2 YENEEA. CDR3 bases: TGTGCCAGCAGCCGGGGGCGGGGGGATTACAATGAGCAGTTCTTC. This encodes CASSRGRGDYNEQFF.

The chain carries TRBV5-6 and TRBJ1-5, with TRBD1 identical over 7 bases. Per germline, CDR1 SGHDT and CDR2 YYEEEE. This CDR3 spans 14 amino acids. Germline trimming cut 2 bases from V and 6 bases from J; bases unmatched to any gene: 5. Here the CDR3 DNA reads TGTGCCAGCAGCTTTGGTTCAGGGGGTCAGCCCCAGCATTTT. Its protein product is CASSFGSGGQPQHF.

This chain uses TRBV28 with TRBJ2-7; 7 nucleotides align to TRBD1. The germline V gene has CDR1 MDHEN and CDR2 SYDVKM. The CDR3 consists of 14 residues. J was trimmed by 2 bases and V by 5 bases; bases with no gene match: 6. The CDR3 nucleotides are TGTGCCAGCAGTCTAGGGACAGCGACCTACGAGCAGTACTTC. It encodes CASSLGTATYEQYF.

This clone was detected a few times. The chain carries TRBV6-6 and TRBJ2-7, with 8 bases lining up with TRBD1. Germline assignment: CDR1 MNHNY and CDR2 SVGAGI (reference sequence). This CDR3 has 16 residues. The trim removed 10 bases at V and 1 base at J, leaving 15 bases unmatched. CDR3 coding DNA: TGTGCCACCGGGGATTTTCAGGGGGCAACGTCCTACGAGCAGTACTTC. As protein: CATGDFQGATSYEQYF.

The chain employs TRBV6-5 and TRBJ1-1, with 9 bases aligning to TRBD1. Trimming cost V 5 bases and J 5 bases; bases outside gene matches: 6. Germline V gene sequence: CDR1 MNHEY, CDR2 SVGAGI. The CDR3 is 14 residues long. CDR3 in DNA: TGTGCCAGCAGTCCGGACAGGGGTGTTACTGAAGCTTTCTTT. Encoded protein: CASSPDRGVTEAFF.

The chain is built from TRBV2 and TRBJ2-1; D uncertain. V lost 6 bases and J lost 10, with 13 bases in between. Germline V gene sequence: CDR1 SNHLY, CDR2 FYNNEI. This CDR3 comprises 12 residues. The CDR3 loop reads CASSPIGSEQFF. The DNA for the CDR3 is TGTGCCAGCAGCCCGATTGGCTCCGAGCAGTTCTTC.

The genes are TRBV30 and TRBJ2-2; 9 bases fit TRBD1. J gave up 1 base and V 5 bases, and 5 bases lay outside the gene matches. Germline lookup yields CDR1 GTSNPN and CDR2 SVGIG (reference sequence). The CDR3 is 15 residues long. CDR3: CAWLRGQGNTGELFF. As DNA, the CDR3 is TGTGCCTGGTTACGGGGACAGGGGAACACCGGGGAGCTGTTTTTT.

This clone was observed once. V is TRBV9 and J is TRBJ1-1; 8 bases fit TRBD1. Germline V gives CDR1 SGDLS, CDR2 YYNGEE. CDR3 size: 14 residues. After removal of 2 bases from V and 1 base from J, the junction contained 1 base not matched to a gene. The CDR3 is CASSVTGENTEAFF. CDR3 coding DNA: TGTGCCAGCAGCGTGACAGGGGAGAACACTGAAGCTTTCTTT.

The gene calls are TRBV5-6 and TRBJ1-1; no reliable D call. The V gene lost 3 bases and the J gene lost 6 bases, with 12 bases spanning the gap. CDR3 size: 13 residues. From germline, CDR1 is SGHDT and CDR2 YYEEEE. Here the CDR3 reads CASSSLVRAEAFF. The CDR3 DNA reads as TGTGCCAGCAGCTCGCTAGTTCGTGCTGAAGCTTTCTTT.

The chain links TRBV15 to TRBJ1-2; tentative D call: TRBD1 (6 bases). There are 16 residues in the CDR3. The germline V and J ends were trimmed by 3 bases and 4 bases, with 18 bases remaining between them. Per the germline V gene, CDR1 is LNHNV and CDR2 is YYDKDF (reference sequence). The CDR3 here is CATSSGSGTTLYGYTF. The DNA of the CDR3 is TGTGCCACCAGCAGCGGTTCCGGGACAACTCTCTATGGCTACACCTTC.

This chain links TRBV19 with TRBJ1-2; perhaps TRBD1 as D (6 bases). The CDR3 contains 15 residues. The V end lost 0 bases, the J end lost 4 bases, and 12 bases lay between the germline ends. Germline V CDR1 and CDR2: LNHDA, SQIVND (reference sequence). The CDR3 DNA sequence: TGTGCCAGTAGTATAGATCACAGGGAGGGCTATGGCTACACCTTC. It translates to CASSIDHREGYGYTF.

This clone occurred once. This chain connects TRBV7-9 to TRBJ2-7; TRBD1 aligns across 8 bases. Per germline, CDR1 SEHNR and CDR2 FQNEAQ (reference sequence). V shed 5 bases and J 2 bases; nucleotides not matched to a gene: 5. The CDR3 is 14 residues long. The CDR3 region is CASSRAQGAYEQYF. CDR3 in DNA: TGTGCCAGCAGCCGCGCACAGGGGGCCTACGAGCAGTACTTC.

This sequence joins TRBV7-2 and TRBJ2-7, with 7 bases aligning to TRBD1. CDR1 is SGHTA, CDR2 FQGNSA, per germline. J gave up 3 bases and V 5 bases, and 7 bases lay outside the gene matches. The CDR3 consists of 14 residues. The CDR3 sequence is CASSGRDSGYEQYF. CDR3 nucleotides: TGTGCCAGCAGCGGCCGGGACAGCGGCTACGAGCAGTACTTC.

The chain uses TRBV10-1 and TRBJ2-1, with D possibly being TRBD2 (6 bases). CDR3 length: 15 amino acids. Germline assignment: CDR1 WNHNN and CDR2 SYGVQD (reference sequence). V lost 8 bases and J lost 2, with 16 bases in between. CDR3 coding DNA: TGCGCCAGCGGGGACTCTAATTTACCCTACAATGAGCAGTTCTTC. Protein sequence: CASGDSNLPYNEQFF.

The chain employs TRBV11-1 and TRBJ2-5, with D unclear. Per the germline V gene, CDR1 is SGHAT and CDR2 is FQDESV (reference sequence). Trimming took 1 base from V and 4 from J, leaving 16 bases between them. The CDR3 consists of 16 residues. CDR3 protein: CASSLGVVGRRETQYF. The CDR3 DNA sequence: TGTGCCAGCAGCTTAGGGGTCGTTGGCAGGCGAGAGACCCAGTACTTC.

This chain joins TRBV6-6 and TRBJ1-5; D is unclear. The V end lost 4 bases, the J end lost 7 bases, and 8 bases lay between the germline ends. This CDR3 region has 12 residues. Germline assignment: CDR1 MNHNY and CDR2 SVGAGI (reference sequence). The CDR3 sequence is CASSSGRQPQHF. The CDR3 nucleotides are TGTGCCAGCAGTTCCGGGAGGCAGCCCCAGCATTTT.

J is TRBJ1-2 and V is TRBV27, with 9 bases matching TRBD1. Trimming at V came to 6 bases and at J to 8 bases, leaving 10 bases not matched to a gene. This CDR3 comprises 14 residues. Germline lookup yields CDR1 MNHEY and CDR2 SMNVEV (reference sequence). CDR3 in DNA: TGTGCCAGCAGGAACAGGGGGCCCCTTGAGGGCTACACCTTC. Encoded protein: CASRNRGPLEGYTF.

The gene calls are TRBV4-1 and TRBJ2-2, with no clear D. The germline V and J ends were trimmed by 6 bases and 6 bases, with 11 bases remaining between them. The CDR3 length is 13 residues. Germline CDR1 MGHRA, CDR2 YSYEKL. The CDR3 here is CASSPLRPGELFF. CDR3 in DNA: TGCGCCAGCAGTCCTCTACGTCCCGGGGAGCTGTTTTTT.

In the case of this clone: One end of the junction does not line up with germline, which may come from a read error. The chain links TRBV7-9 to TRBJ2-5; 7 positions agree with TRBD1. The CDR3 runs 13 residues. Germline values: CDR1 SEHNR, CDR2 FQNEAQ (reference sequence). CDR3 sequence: CSSSPTGKETQYF. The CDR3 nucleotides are TGTTCCAGCAGCCCGACAGGGAAAGAGACCCAGTACTTC.

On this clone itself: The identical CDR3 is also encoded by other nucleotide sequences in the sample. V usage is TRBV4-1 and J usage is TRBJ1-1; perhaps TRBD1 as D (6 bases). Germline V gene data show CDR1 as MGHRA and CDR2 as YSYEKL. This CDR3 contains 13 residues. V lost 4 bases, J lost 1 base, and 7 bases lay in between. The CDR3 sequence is CASSLQGNTEAFF. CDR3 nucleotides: TGCGCCAGCAGCCTACAGGGGAACACTGAAGCTTTCTTT.

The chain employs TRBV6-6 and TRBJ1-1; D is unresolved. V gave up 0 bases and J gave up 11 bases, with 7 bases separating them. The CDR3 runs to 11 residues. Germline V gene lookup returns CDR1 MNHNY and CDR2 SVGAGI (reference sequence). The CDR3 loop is CASSYSPGAFF. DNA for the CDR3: TGTGCCAGCAGTTACTCACCGGGGGCTTTCTTT.